At least ten counts were recorded for the clone carrying this T cell receptor (beta chain). This entry belongs to a study of early T cells in non-severe SARS-CoV-2 infection. The TCR library protocol attached unique molecular identifiers to the individual cDNA molecules. TCRdb analysed the 5' RACE reads with MiXCR anew, one entry per CDR3 protein. The sample records 26,000 or so distinct CDR3 sequences, less than 7% being singletons. Sequenced sample: whole blood. The clonotype was recovered from an adult who was a healthcare worker with PCR-confirmed SARS-CoV-2 infection or an uninfected control (not recorded which).

The chain's CDR3 is CASRNAGTAGNEQFF. CDR3 bases: TGTGCCAGTAGAAACGCCGGGACAGCCGGCAATGAGCAGTTCTTC. This rearrangement joins TRBV19 to TRBJ2-1; 7 positions match TRBD1. Trimming took 6 bases from V and 6 from J; bases not matched to a gene: 11. The germline V gene has CDR1 LNHDA and CDR2 SQIVND (reference sequence). The CDR3 consists of 15 residues.